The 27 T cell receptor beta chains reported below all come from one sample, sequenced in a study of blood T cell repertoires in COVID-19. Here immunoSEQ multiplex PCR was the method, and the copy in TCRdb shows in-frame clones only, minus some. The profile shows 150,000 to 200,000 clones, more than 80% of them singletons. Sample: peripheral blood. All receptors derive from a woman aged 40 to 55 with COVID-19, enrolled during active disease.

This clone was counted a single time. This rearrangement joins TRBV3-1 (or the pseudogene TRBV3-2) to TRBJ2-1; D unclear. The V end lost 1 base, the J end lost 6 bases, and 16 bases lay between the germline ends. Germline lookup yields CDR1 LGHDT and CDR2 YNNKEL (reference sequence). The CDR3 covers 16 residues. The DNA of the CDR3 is TGTGCCAGCAGCCAAGGGGTGGCGGCCGTAGGCAATGAGCAGTTCTTC. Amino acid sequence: CASSQGVAAVGNEQFF.

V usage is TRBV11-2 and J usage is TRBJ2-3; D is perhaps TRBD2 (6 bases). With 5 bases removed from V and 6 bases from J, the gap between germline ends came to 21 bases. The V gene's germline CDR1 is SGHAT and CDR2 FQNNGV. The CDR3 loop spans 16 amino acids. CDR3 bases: TGTGCCAGCAGCCCTCCCCAGGTACGACGGGGGGATACGCAGTATTTT. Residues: CASSPPQVRRGDTQYF.

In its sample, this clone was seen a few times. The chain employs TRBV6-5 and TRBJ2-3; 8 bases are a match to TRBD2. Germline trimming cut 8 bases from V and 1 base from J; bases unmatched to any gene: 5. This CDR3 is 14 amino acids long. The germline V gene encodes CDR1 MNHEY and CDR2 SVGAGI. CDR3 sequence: CASASGLGTDTQYF. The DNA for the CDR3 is TGTGCCAGCGCTAGCGGGCTCGGCACAGATACGCAGTATTTT.

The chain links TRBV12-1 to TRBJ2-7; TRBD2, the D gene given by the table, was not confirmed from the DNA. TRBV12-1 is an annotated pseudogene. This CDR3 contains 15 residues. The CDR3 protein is CASSCNLARIYEQYF. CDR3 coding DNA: TGTGCCAGCAGCTGTAATCTAGCGAGAATCTACGAGCAGTACTTC.

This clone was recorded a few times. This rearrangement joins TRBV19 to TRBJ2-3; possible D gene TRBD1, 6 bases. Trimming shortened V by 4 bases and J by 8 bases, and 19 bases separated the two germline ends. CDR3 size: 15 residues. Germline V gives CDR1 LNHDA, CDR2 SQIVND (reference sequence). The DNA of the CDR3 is TGTGCCAGTAGTAGTTCCGTCCAGGGGAAGGGTACGCAGTATTTT. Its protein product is CASSSSVQGKGTQYF.

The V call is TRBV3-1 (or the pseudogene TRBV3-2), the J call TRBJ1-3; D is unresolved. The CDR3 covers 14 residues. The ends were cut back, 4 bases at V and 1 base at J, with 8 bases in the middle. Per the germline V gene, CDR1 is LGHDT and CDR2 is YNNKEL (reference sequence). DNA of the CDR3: TGTGCCAGCAGCCTCGGAGTATCTGGAAACACCATATATTTT. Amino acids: CASSLGVSGNTIYF.

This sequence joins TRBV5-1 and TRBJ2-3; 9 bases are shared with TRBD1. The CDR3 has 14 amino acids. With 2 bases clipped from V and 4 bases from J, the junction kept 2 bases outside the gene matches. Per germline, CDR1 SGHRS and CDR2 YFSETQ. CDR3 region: CASSLQGAADTQYF. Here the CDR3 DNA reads TGCGCCAGCAGCTTACAGGGGGCGGCAGATACGCAGTATTTT.

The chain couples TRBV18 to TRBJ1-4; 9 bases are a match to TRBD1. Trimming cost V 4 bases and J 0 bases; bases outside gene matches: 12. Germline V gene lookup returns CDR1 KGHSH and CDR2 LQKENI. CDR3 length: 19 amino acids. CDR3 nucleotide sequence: TGTGCCAGCTCACTCACCGCGGGGACAGGGACAGCAACTAATGAAAAACTGTTTTTT. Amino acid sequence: CASSLTAGTGTATNEKLFF.

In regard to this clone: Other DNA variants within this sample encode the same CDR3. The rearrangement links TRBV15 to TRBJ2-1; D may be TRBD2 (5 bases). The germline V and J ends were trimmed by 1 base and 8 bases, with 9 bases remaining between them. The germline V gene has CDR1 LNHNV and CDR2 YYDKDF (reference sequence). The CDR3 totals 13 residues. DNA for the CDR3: TGTGCCACCAGCAGAGGCACCGGGGATGAGCAGTTCTTC. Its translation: CATSRGTGDEQFF.

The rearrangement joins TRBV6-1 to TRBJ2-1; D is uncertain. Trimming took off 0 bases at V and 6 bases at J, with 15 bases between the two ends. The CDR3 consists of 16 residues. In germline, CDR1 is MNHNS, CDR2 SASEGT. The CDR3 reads CASSEAGLLLINEQFF. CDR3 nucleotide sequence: TGTGCCAGCAGTGAAGCCGGGTTACTGCTTATCAATGAGCAGTTCTTC.

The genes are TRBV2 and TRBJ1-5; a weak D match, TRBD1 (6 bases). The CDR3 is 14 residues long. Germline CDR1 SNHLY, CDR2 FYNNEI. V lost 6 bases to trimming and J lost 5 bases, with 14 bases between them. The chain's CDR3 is CASRRGGLDQPQHF. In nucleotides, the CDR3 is TGTGCCAGCAGGAGGGGGGGCCTCGATCAGCCCCAGCATTTT.

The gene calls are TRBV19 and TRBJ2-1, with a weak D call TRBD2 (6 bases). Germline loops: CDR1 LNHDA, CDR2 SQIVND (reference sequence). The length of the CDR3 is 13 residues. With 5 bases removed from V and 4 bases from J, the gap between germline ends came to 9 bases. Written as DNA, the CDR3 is TGTGCCAGTAGTCGGAGGGGTTACAATGAGCAGTTCTTC. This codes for CASSRRGYNEQFF. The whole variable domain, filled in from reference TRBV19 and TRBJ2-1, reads DGGITQSPKYLFRKEGQNVTLSCEQNLNHDAMYWYRQDPGQGLRLIYYSQIVNDFQKGDIAEGYSVSREKKESFPLTVTSAQKNPTAFYLCASSRRGYNEQFFGPGTRLTVL.

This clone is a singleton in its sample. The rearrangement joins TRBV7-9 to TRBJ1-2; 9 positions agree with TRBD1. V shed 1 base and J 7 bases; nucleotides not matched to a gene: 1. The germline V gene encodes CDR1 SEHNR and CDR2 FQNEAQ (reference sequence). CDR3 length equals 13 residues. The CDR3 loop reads CASSLGQGGGYTF. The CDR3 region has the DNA TGTGCCAGCAGCTTAGGACAGGGGGGTGGCTACACCTTC.

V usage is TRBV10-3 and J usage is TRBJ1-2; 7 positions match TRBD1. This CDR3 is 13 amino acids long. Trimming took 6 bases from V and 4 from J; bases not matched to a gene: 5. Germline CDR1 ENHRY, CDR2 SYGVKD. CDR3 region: CAISPEGAYGYTF. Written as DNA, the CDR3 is TGTGCCATCAGCCCGGAGGGGGCCTATGGCTACACCTTC.

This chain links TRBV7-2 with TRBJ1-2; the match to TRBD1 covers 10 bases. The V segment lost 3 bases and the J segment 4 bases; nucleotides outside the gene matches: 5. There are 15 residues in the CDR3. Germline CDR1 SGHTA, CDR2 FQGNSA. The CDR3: CASSFPGQGGYGYTF. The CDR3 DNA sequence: TGTGCCAGCAGCTTCCCAGGACAGGGGGGCTATGGCTACACCTTC.

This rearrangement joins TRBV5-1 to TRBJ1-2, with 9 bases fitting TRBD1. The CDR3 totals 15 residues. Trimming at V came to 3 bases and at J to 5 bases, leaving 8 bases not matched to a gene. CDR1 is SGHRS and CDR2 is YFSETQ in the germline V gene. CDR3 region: CASSSGTGSGYGYTF. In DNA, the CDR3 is TGCGCCAGCAGCTCCGGGACAGGGTCAGGGTATGGCTACACCTTC.

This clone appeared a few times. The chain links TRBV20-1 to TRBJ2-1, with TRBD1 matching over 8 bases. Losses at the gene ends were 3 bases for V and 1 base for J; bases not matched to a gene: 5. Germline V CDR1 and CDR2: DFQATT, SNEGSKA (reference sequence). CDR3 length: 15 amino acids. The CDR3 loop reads CSASTRDRSYNEQFF. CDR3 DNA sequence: TGCAGTGCTAGTACTAGGGACAGGTCCTACAATGAGCAGTTCTTC.

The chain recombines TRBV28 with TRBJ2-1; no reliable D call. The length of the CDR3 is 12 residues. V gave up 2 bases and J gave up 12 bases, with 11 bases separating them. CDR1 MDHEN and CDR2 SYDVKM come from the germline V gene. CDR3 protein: CASSLLGLMQFF. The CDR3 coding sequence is TGTGCCAGCAGTTTACTAGGCCTAATGCAGTTCTTC.

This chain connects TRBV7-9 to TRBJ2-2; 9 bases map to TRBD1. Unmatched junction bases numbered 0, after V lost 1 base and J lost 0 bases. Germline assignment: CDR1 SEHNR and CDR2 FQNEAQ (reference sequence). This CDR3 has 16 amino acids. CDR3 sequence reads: CASSLGDRANTGELFF. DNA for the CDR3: TGTGCCAGCAGCTTAGGGGACAGGGCGAACACCGGGGAGCTGTTTTTT.

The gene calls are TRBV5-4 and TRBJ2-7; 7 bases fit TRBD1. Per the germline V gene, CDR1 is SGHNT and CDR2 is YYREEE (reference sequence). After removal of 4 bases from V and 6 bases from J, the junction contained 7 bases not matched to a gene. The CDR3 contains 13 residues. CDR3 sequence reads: CASSPRTGGEQYF. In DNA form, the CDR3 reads TGTGCCAGCAGCCCAAGGACAGGAGGCGAGCAGTACTTC.

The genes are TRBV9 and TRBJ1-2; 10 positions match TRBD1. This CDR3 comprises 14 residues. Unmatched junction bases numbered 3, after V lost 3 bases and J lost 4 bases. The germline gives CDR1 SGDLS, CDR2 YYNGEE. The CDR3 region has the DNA TGTGCCAGCAGCGAGGGACAGGGGAGCTATGGCTACACCTTC. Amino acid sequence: CASSEGQGSYGYTF.

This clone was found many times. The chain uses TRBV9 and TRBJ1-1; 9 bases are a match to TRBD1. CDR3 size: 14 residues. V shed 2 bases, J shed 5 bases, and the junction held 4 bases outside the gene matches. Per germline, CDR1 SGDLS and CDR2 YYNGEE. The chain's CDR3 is CASSVRQGGTEAFF. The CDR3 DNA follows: TGTGCCAGCAGCGTGCGACAGGGGGGAACTGAAGCTTTCTTT.

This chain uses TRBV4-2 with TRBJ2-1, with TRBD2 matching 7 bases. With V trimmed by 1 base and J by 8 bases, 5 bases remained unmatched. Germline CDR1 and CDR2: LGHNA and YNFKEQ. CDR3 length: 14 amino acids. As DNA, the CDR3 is TGTGCCAGCAGCCAAGTTTGGGGGGGGGATGAGCAGTTCTTC. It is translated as CASSQVWGGDEQFF.

CDR3 loop: CASSFSGVQETQYF. In DNA form, the CDR3 reads TGTGCCAGCAGTTTCTCAGGCGTCCAAGAGACCCAGTACTTC. The chain recombines TRBV27 with TRBJ2-5; D ambiguous. With 3 bases removed from V and 1 base from J, the gap between germline ends came to 9 bases. Germline CDR1 and CDR2: MNHEY and SMNVEV (reference sequence). The CDR3 is 14 residues long.

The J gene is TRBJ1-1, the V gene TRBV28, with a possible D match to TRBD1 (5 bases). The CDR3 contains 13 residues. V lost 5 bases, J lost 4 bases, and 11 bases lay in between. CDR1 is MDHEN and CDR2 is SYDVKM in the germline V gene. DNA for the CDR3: TGTGCCAGCAGTCCCCTCGGGGGCACTGAAGCTTTCTTT. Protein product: CASSPLGGTEAFF.

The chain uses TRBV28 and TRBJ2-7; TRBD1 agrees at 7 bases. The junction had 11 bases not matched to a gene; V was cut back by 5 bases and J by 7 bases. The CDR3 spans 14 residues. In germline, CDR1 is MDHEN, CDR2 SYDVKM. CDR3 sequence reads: CASSRGGVGREQYV. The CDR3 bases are TGTGCCAGCAGTCGAGGGGGCGTGGGTCGTGAGCAGTACGTC.

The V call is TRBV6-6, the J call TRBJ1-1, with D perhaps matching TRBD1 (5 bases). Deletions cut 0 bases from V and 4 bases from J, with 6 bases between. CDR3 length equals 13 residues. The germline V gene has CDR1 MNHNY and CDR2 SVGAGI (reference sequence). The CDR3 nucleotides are TGTGCCAGCAGTTACTCCCAGGGCACTGAAGCTTTCTTT. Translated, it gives CASSYSQGTEAFF.